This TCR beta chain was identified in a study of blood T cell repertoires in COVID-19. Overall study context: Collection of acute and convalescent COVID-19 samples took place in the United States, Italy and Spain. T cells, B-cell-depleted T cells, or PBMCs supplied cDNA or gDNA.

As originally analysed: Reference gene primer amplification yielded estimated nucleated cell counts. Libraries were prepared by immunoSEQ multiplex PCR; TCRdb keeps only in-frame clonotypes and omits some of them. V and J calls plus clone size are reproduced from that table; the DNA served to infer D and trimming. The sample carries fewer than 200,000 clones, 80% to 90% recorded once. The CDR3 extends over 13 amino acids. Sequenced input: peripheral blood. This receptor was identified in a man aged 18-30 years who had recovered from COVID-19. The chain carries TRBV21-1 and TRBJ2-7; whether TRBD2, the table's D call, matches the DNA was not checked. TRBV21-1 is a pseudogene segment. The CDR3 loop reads CASSRAGAYEQYF. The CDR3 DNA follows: TGTGCCAGCTCGAGGGCAGGAGCCTACGAGCAGTACTTC.